Following are 12 T cell receptor beta chains from one sample sequenced in a study of shared clonotypes between healthy human individuals. Clones were read by immunoSEQ multiplex PCR, and TCRdb kept only the in-frame ones, dropping some. The sample includes fewer than 550,000 clones, about three quarters seen only once; the top ten take approximately 12%. Sample: PBMCs. These receptor sequences come from a woman aged 40-49 years in good health. Some clones in this sample may be carry-over from other donors' samples.

The genes are TRBV28 and TRBJ1-2, with 8 bases that match TRBD1. Germline V CDR1 and CDR2: MDHEN, SYDVKM. The CDR3 is made up of 17 amino acids. V was pared by 6 bases and J by 3 bases, with 15 bases of the junction left unmatched. CDR3 DNA sequence: TGTGCCAGCAGCATGACAGGGGCCAGGACCACTTACTATGGCTACACCTTC. This encodes CASSMTGARTTYYGYTF.

Comment on this clone: This probably arose from a read error, given a far larger clone one base away. The genes are TRBV29-1 and TRBJ1-1; no firm D call. The V gene lost 6 bases and the J gene lost 3 bases, with 17 bases spanning the gap. Germline lookup yields CDR1 SQVTM and CDR2 ANQGSEA. The CDR3 extends over 14 amino acids. CDR3 DNA sequence: TGCAGCGTCCTCGGGTGGTGGTCGGACACTGAAGCTTTCTTT. Translation gives CSVLGWWSDTEAFF.

This clone has only one observation. The chain recombines TRBV29-1 with TRBJ2-3; 8 positions agree with TRBD2. The germline CDR1 and CDR2 sequences are SQVTM and ANQGSEA. The CDR3 runs to 15 residues. The ends lost 7 bases at V and 2 bases at J; junction bases unmatched: 11. CDR3: CSGGNSGTATDTQYF. The CDR3 coding sequence is TGCAGCGGGGGCAATAGCGGGACGGCCACAGATACGCAGTATTTT.

The rearrangement joins TRBV30 to TRBJ2-3, with D maybe TRBD1 (6 bases). Trimming left V 0 bases short and J 7 bases short, with 17 bases between. The CDR3 is 15 amino acids. Per the germline V gene, CDR1 is GTSNPN and CDR2 is SVGIG (reference sequence). CDR3 coding DNA: TGTGCCTGGAGTGTAAGAAGACGAGGGGGTCATACGCAGTATTTT. Translated: CAWSVRRRGGHTQYF.

The chain combines TRBV6-6 with TRBJ2-1, with D tentatively TRBD1 (10 bases). The CDR3 consists of 15 residues. Germline assignment: CDR1 MNHNY and CDR2 SVGAGI (reference sequence). V was cut by 5 bases and J by 6 bases, with 17 bases left in between. CDR3 protein: CASSLAGQGRNEQFF. CDR3 DNA sequence: TGTGCCAGCAGTCTAGCGGGACAGGGGCGCAATGAGCAGTTCTTC.

About this clone: One end of the junction does not line up with germline, which may come from a read error. The chain is built from TRBV5-1 and TRBJ2-1; 7 bases are a match to TRBD2. Germline CDR1 is SGHRS and CDR2 is YFSETQ. The CDR3 covers 14 residues. The CDR3 nucleotides are TGCGCCAGCAGCTTGGCCCCTGGGGGGGAGGGGAGCCTCTTC. Translated, it gives CASSLAPGGEGSLF.

The rearrangement links TRBV5-4 to TRBJ2-5; D is possibly TRBD1 or TRBD2 (5 bases each). Germline CDR1 reads SGHNT; CDR2 reads YYREEE (reference sequence). There are 14 residues in the CDR3. V dropped 4 bases and J dropped 1 base, with 11 bases sitting between them. Here the CDR3 reads CASSQSGAQETQYF. The CDR3 DNA reads TGTGCCAGCAGCCAGTCCGGGGCCCAAGAGACCCAGTACTTC.

The chain recombines TRBV7-9 with TRBJ1-1; weak D call: TRBD1 (5 bases). The CDR3 runs to 13 residues. The ends were cut back, 1 base at V and 8 bases at J, with 11 bases in the middle. Germline CDR1 is SEHNR and CDR2 is FQNEAQ (reference sequence). The CDR3 sequence: CASSLGVGEEAFF. The CDR3 DNA is TGTGCCAGCAGCTTAGGGGTGGGGGAGGAAGCTTTCTTT.

In its sample, this clone was seen once. With only one base between it and a far larger clone, this is likely a read error. The J gene is TRBJ1-1, the V gene TRBV10-3, with unresolved D. This CDR3 has 16 residues. Trimming pared 0 bases from V and 6 bases from J, leaving 17 bases between. CDR1 and CDR2 from the germline V gene are ENHRY and SYGVKD. The CDR3 DNA is TGTGCCATCAGTGAGTCTCTGGGTATAGGTTCGGCTGAAGCTTTCTTT. As protein: CAISESLGIGSAEAFF.

The V gene is TRBV18, the J gene TRBJ2-5; unclear D gene. The J call is doubtful: the DNA matches TRBJ2-7 better. The CDR3 has 16 residues. CDR1 and CDR2 from the germline V gene are KGHSH and LQKENI. The CDR3 is CASSPYIWTDPYEQYF. CDR3 coding DNA: TGTGCCAGCTCACCTTATATCTGGACCGATCCCTACGAGCAGTACTTC.

V is TRBV7-2 and J is TRBJ1-1; D possibly corresponds to TRBD1 (5 bases). In germline, CDR1 is SGHTA, CDR2 FQGNSA. The CDR3 spans 15 residues. Trimming stripped 0 bases from V and 1 base from J, with 9 bases between. The chain's CDR3 is CASSLAGTSNTEAFF. As DNA, the CDR3 is TGTGCCAGCAGCTTAGCGGGGACTTCGAACACTGAAGCTTTCTTT. Based on the CDR3 plus reference TRBV7-2 and TRBJ1-1, the full variable domain is GAGVSQSPSNKVTEKGKDVELRCDPISGHTALYWYRQSLGQGLEFLIYFQGNSAPDKSGLPSDRFSAERTGGSVSTLTIQRTQQEDSAVYLCASSLAGTSNTEAFFGQGTRLTVV.

The chain combines TRBV5-1 with TRBJ2-2, with D hard to call. The CDR3 extends over 12 amino acids. Per germline, CDR1 SGHRS and CDR2 YFSETQ. The V gene lost 1 base and the J gene lost 6 bases, with 4 bases spanning the gap. CDR3 nucleotides: TGCGCCAGCAGCTTGACGGCCGGGGAGCTGTTTTTT. This gives the protein CASSLTAGELFF.